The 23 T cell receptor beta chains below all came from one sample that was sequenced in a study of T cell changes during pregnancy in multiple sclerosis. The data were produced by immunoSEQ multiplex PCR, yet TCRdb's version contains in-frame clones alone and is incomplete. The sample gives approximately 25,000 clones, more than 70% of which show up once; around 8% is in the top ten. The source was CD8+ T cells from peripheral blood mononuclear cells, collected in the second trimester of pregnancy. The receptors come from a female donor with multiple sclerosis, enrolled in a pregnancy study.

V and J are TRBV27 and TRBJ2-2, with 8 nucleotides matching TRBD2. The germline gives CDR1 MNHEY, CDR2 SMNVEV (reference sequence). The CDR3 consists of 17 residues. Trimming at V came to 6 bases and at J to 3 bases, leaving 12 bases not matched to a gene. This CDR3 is CASRDYSGARHTGELFF. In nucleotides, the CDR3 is TGTGCCAGCAGGGACTATAGCGGGGCCCGGCACACCGGGGAGCTGTTTTTT.

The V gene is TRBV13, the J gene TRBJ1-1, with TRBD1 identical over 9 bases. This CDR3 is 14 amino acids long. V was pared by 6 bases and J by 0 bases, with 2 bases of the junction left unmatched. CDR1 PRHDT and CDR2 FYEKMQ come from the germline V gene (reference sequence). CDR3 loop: CASRDRGLNTEAFF. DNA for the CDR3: TGTGCCAGCAGGGACAGGGGCCTGAACACTGAAGCTTTCTTT.

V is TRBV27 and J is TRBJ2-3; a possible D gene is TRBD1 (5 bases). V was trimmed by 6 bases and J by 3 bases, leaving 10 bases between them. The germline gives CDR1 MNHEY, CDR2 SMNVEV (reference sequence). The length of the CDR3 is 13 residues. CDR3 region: CASSRVETDTQYF. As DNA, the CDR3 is TGTGCCAGCAGCAGGGTTGAAACAGATACGCAGTATTTT.

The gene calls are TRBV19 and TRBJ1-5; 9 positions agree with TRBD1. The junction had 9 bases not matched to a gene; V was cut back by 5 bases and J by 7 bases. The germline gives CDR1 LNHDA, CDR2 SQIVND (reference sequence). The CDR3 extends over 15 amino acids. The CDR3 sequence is CASSSRQGGWQPQHF. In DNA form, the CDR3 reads TGTGCCAGTAGTTCTAGACAGGGGGGGTGGCAGCCCCAGCATTTT.

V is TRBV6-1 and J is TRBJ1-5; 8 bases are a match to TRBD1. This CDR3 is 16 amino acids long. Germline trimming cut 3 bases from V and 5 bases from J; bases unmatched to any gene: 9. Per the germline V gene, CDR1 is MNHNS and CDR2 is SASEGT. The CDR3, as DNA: TGTGCCAGCAGTGATCCGTCAGGGGGCGCGGATCAGCCCCAGCATTTT. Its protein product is CASSDPSGGADQPQHF.

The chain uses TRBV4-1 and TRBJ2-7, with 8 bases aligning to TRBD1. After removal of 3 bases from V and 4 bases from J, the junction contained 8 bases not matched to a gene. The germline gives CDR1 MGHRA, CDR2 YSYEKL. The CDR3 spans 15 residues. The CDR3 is CASSHGQGEGYEQYF. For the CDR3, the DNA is TGCGCCAGCAGCCATGGACAGGGAGAGGGATACGAGCAGTACTTC.

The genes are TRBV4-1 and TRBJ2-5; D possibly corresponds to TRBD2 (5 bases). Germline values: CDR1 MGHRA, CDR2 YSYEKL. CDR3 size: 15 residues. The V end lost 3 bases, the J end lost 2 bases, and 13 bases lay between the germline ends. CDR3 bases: TGCGCCAGCAGCCACGCCGACGGGAAACAAGAGACCCAGTACTTC. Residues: CASSHADGKQETQYF.

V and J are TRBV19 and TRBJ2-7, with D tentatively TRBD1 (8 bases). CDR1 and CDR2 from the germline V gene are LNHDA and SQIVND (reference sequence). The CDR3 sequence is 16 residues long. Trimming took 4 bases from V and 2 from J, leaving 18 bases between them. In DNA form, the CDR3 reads TGTGCCAGTAGTACACGACAGGGGAGGGTACCCTACGAGCAGTACTTC. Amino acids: CASSTRQGRVPYEQYF.

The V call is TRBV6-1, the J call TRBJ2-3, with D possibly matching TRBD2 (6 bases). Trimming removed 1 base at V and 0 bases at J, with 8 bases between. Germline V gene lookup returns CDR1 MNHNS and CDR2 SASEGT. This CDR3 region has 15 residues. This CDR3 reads CASSEEEGSTDTQYF. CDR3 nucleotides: TGTGCCAGCAGTGAAGAGGAGGGAAGCACAGATACGCAGTATTTT.

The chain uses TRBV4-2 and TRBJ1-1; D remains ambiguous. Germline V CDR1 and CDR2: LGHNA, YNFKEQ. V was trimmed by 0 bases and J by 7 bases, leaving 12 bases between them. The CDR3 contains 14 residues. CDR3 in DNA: TGTGCCAGCAGCCAAGATTTTGGAGGGCTTGAAGCTTTCTTT. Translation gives CASSQDFGGLEAFF.

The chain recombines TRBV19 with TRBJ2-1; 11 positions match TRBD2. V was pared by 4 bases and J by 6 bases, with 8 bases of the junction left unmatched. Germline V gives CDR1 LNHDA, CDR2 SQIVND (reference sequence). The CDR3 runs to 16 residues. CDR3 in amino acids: CASSTILAGASNEQFF. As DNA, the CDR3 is TGTGCCAGTAGTACCATACTAGCGGGGGCTTCCAATGAGCAGTTCTTC.

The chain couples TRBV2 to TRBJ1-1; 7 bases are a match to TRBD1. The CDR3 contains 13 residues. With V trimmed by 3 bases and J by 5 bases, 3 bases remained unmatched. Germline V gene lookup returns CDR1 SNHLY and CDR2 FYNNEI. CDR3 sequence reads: CASSDKGQTEAFF. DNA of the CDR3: TGTGCCAGCAGTGATAAGGGACAGACTGAAGCTTTCTTT.

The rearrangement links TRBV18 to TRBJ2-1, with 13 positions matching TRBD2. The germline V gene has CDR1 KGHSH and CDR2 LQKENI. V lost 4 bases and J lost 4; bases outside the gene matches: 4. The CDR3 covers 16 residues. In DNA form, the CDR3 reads TGTGCCAGCTCACAAATACTAGCGGGGGGGTACAATGAGCAGTTCTTC. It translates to CASSQILAGGYNEQFF.

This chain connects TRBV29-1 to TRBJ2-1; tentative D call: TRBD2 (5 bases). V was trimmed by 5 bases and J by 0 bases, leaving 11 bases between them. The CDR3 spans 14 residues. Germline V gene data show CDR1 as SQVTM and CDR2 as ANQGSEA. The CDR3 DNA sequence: TGCAGCGTTAACGGGGTCAGCTCCTACAATGAGCAGTTCTTC. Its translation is CSVNGVSSYNEQFF.

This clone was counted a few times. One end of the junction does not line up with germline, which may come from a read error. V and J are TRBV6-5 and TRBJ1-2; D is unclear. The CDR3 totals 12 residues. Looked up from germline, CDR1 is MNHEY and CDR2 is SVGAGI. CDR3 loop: CASSYSGLHNVF. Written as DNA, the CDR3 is TGTGCCAGCAGTTACTCGGGCCTTCATAATGTCTTC.

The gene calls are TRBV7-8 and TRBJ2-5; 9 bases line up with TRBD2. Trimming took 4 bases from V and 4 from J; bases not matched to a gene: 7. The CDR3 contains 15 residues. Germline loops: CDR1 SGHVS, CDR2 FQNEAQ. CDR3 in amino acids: CASSSYGTSRETQYF. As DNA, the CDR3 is TGTGCCAGCAGCTCCTACGGGACTAGCAGAGAGACCCAGTACTTC.

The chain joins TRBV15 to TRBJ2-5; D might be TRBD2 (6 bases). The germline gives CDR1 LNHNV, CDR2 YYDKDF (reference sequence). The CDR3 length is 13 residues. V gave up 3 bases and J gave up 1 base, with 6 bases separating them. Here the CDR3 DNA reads TGTGCCACCAGCAGGGGACTCCAAGAGACCCAGTACTTC. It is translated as CATSRGLQETQYF.

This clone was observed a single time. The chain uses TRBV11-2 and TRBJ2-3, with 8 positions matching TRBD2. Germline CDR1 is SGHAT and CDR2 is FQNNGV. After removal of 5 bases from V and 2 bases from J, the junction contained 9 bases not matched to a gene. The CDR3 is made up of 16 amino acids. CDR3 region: CASSPTGTRFTDTQYF. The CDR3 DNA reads TGTGCCAGCAGCCCGACCGGGACTAGATTCACAGATACGCAGTATTTT. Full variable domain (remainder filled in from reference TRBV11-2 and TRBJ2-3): EAGVAQSPRYKIIEKRQSVAFWCNPISGHATLYWYQQILGQGPKLLIQFQNNGVVDDSQLPKDRFSAERLKGVDSTLKIQPAKLEDSAVYLCASSPTGTRFTDTQYFGPGTRLTVL.

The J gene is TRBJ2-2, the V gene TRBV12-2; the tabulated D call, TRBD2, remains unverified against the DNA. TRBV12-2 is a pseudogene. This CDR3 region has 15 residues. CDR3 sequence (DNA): TGTGCAAGTCGCTTAGGCCCCCGAGGGCCCGGGGAGCTGTTTTTT. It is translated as CASRLGPRGPGELFF.

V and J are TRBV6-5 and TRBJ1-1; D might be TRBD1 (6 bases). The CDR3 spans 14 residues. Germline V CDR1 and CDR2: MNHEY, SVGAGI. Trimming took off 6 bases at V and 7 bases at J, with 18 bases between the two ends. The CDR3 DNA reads TGTGCCAGCAGCCTGTACAGGGTTGGTGGTGAAGCTTTCTTT. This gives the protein CASSLYRVGGEAFF.

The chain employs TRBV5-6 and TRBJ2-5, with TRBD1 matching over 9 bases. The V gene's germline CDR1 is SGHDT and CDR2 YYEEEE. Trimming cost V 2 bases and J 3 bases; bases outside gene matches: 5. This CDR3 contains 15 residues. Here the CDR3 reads CASSLNRGLEETQYF. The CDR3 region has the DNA TGTGCCAGCAGCTTAAACAGGGGGCTAGAAGAGACCCAGTACTTC.

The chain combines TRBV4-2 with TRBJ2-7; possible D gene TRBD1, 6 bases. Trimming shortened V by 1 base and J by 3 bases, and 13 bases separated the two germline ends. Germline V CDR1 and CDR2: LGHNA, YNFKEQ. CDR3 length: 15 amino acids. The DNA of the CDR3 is TGTGCCAGCAGCCAAGGGGCAGGGGAAGTCTACGAGCAGTACTTC. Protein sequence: CASSQGAGEVYEQYF.

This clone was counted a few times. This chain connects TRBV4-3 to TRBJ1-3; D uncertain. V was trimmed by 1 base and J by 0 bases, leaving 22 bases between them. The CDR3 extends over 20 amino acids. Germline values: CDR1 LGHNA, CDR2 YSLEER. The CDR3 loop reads CASSQAVELNPAPSGNTIYF. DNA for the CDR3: TGCGCCAGCAGCCAAGCTGTTGAACTGAACCCCGCTCCCTCTGGAAACACCATATATTTT.